One sample yielded the 24 T cell receptor beta chains listed below, sequenced in a study of blood T cell repertoires in COVID-19 (TCRdb year 2020). Library preparation was by the immunoSEQ multiplex PCR assay. Imported from immuneACCESS, the table was reduced by TCRdb to in-frame sequences with V and J called. These copies leave out some clones; in studies compared against another copy, an unresolved V gene accounts for under half, and the cause of the remainder is not known. The sample records about 50,000 clones, about 85% of which are singletons. The leading ten clones occupy 6.5% of the sample. Sequencing used peripheral blood. These receptors originate from a man in his 60s with acute or convalescent COVID-19.

The chain joins TRBV16 to TRBJ1-2; 12 bases align to TRBD1. This CDR3 has 15 amino acids. Germline V gene sequence: CDR1 KGHSY, CDR2 FQNENV. V lost 4 bases to trimming and J lost 4 bases; unmatched junction nucleotides: 4. Here the CDR3 DNA reads TGTGCCAGCAGCCCTGGGACAGGGGGCCCCTATGGCTACACCTTC. It encodes CASSPGTGGPYGYTF.

The chain combines TRBV7-9 with TRBJ2-5, with TRBD2 matching over 12 bases. The CDR3 extends over 18 amino acids. V was clipped by 2 bases and J by 2 bases; unmatched bases: 9. Looked up from germline, CDR1 is SEHNR and CDR2 is FQNEAQ (reference sequence). This CDR3 reads CASSLRKRLAGVQETQYF. CDR3 nucleotide sequence: TGTGCCAGCAGCTTACGCAAGAGACTAGCGGGAGTTCAAGAGACCCAGTACTTC.

This chain links TRBV27 with TRBJ1-2, with 8 bases that match TRBD1. CDR3 length: 12 residues. The trim removed 6 bases at V and 8 bases at J, leaving 5 bases unmatched. Per germline, CDR1 MNHEY and CDR2 SMNVEV (reference sequence). CDR3 protein: CASSLTGVGYTF. The CDR3 DNA sequence: TGTGCCAGCAGCCTGACAGGGGTGGGCTACACCTTC.

The chain has TRBV27 and TRBJ1-1, with a tentative D call TRBD1 (6 bases). The CDR3 runs to 15 residues. Per germline, CDR1 MNHEY and CDR2 SMNVEV (reference sequence). Trimming left V 4 bases short and J 4 bases short, with 16 bases between. The CDR3 region has the DNA TGTGCCAGCAGTTCCCCCGGGGGGCCTTCCACTGAAGCTTTCTTT. As protein: CASSSPGGPSTEAFF.

The rearrangement links TRBV7-2 to TRBJ2-1; maybe TRBD1 (6 bases). This CDR3 has 16 residues. Germline lookup yields CDR1 SGHTA and CDR2 FQGNSA. Trimming left V 2 bases short and J 4 bases short, with 15 bases between. The CDR3 region is CASSLTRDTIYNEQFF. The CDR3 DNA reads as TGTGCCAGCAGCTTAACCCGGGACACCATATACAATGAGCAGTTCTTC.

The chain carries TRBV9 and TRBJ2-7; 10 bases match TRBD2. With 4 bases clipped from V and 2 bases from J, the junction kept 6 bases outside the gene matches. CDR1 is SGDLS, CDR2 YYNGEE, per germline. The CDR3 contains 15 residues. CDR3 in amino acids: CASSPHSGRTYEQYF. CDR3 coding DNA: TGTGCCAGCAGCCCGCATAGCGGGAGGACCTACGAGCAGTACTTC.

This clone is classed as medium-sized. The chain carries TRBV2 and TRBJ1-1, with D maybe TRBD1 (5 bases). Trimming took off 1 base at V and 1 base at J, with 10 bases between the two ends. The CDR3 runs to 15 residues. The germline CDR1 and CDR2 sequences are SNHLY and FYNNEI. CDR3 region: CASSEVRQPNTEAFF. CDR3 in DNA: TGTGCCAGCAGTGAAGTCCGACAGCCGAACACTGAAGCTTTCTTT.

The chain combines TRBV29-1 with TRBJ2-3; 10 bases agree with TRBD1. With V trimmed by 8 bases and J by 3 bases, 8 bases remained unmatched. CDR3 size: 14 residues. Germline CDR1 and CDR2: SQVTM and ANQGSEA. CDR3 DNA: TGCAGCAGTAGACAGGGGGCGCTTACAGATACGCAGTATTTT. It specifies CSSRQGALTDTQYF.

The chain recombines TRBV5-1 with TRBJ1-3; D is unresolved. The ends were cut back, 4 bases at V and 4 bases at J, with 9 bases in the middle. Per germline, CDR1 SGHRS and CDR2 YFSETQ. This CDR3 has 13 residues. CDR3 residues: CASSPGGGNTIYF. In DNA form, the CDR3 reads TGCGCCAGCAGCCCCGGCGGGGGAAACACCATATATTTT.

The chain combines TRBV5-1 with TRBJ1-2; D is possibly TRBD1 (6 bases). Trimming stripped 4 bases from V and 5 bases from J, with 15 bases between. CDR3 length equals 14 residues. The germline V gene encodes CDR1 SGHRS and CDR2 YFSETQ. The CDR3 DNA follows: TGCGCCAGCAGCGGGAGAGGACAGAGATATGGCTACACCTTC. Encoded protein: CASSGRGQRYGYTF.

Here the CDR3 reads CASRSAGYPYEQYF. The CDR3 nucleotides are TGTGCCAGCAGGAGTGCAGGGTACCCCTACGAGCAGTACTTC. The chain recombines TRBV3-1 (or the pseudogene TRBV3-2) with TRBJ2-7; tentatively, D is TRBD1 (5 bases). There are 14 residues in the CDR3. The germline V gene encodes CDR1 LGHDT and CDR2 YNNKEL (reference sequence). V was cut by 6 bases and J by 2 bases, with 14 bases left in between.

Turning to this clone: The junction and the germline gene differ at one end; a read error may be behind it. CDR3 coding DNA: TGTGCCAGCAGGGAGGGGAGAGAGCCCCAACATTTT. Translated, it gives CASREGREPQHF. The chain carries TRBV2 and TRBJ1-5, with a tentative D call TRBD1 (5 bases). In germline, CDR1 is SNHLY, CDR2 FYNNEI. The CDR3 is 12 amino acids.

This clone was observed a handful of times. The CDR3 DNA reads as TGTGCCAGCAGCGTAGACGGGAGCTCTTCCTACGAGCAGTACTTC. As protein: CASSVDGSSSYEQYF. The J gene is TRBJ2-7, the V gene TRBV9; D perhaps matches TRBD2 (6 bases). Germline CDR1 reads SGDLS; CDR2 reads YYNGEE. The CDR3 covers 15 residues. Trimming stripped 0 bases from V and 1 base from J, with 11 bases between.

The V gene is TRBV5-1, the J gene TRBJ2-1, with TRBD2 matching over 12 bases. Germline CDR1 reads SGHRS; CDR2 reads YFSETQ. The V and J ends lost 1 base and 8 bases, in that order; junction bases with no gene match: 4. The CDR3 sequence is 15 residues long. Here the CDR3 DNA reads TGCGCCAGCAGCTTGCTAGCGGGAGGGTCCCATGAGCAGTTCTTC. Translation gives CASSLLAGGSHEQFF. Filled out from reference TRBV5-1 and TRBJ2-1, the complete variable domain reads KAGVTQTPRYLIKTRGQQVTLSCSPISGHRSVSWYQQTPGQGLQFLFEYFSETQRNKGNFPGRFSGRQFSNSRSEMNVSTLELGDSALYLCASSLLAGGSHEQFFGPGTRLTVL.

This clone was seen just once. V usage is TRBV12-5 and J usage is TRBJ2-7; D perhaps matches TRBD1 (6 bases). V lost 5 bases and J lost 5, with 25 bases in between. Germline lookup yields CDR1 LGHNT and CDR2 FRNRAP. This CDR3 contains 17 residues. The CDR3 nucleotides read TGTGCTAGTGGTCAGGGCCTGGTGGACAGAACCTCGCACGAGCAGTACTTC. Its translation: CASGQGLVDRTSHEQYF.

This chain joins TRBV9 and TRBJ2-1; TRBD2 matches 9 bases. The CDR3 is made up of 15 amino acids. V was pared by 4 bases and J by 12 bases, with 14 bases of the junction left unmatched. The germline V gene has CDR1 SGDLS and CDR2 YYNGEE. This CDR3 reads CASSLRTSEGQVQFF. The CDR3 DNA is TGTGCCAGCAGCCTTCGGACTAGCGAGGGGCAGGTGCAGTTCTTC.

V and J are TRBV6-6 and TRBJ1-1, with 9 bases identical to TRBD1. The V gene's germline CDR1 is MNHNY and CDR2 SVGAGI (reference sequence). With V trimmed by 5 bases and J by 3 bases, 4 bases remained unmatched. The CDR3 is 14 residues long. In nucleotides, the CDR3 is TGTGCCAGCAGTCGGACAGGGGTGGACACTGAAGCTTTCTTT. It is translated as CASSRTGVDTEAFF.

V is TRBV7-2 and J is TRBJ2-1; D may be TRBD2 (5 bases). V was clipped by 2 bases and J by 7 bases, with 27 bases between them. This CDR3 spans 19 amino acids. Germline V lookup: CDR1 SGHTA, CDR2 FQGNSA. In DNA form, the CDR3 reads TGTGCCAGCAGCTTATCGGGCTGGGCTAGCCTACTATCGGCAAATGAGCAGTTCTTC. Translation gives CASSLSGWASLLSANEQFF.

The rearrangement links TRBV4-1 to TRBJ2-7; 9 bases line up with TRBD2. Germline loops: CDR1 MGHRA, CDR2 YSYEKL. This CDR3 contains 16 residues. V trimming: 0 bases; J trimming: 1 base; junction bases outside the gene matches: 4. For the CDR3, the DNA is TGCGCCAGCAGCCAAGATCAAGCGGGAGGTTCCTACGAGCAGTACTTC. Its protein is CASSQDQAGGSYEQYF.

The V gene is TRBV10-1, the J gene TRBJ2-2, with a weak D call TRBD1 (7 bases). The CDR3 consists of 14 residues. Trimming removed 6 bases from V and 7 bases from J, with 15 bases in between. Germline lookup yields CDR1 WNHNN and CDR2 SYGVQD (reference sequence). CDR3 region: CASSSGTAGGELFF. The DNA of the CDR3 is TGCGCCAGCAGCTCCGGGACAGCGGGCGGGGAGCTGTTTTTT.

J is TRBJ1-4 and V is TRBV24-1, with D possibly TRBD1 on 5 matching bases. The germline V and J ends were trimmed by 7 bases and 8 bases, with 13 bases remaining between them. This CDR3 contains 13 residues. Germline V lookup: CDR1 KGHDR, CDR2 SFDVKD. The CDR3 nucleotides are TGTGCCACCAGCTCAGGGTCGACGGAAAAACTGTTTTTT. Its translation is CATSSGSTEKLFF.

The V call is TRBV7-6, the J call TRBJ2-1; 9 bases fit TRBD2. The CDR3 contains 15 residues. CDR1 is SGHVS, CDR2 FNYEAQ, per germline. V was pared by 5 bases and J by 2 bases, with 4 bases of the junction left unmatched. As DNA, the CDR3 is TGTGCCAGCAGCCCAGGGACTAGCACCTACAATGAGCAGTTCTTC. Residues: CASSPGTSTYNEQFF.

This clone has only one observation. The genes are TRBV30 and TRBJ2-6; a possible D gene is TRBD1 (7 bases). The CDR3 sequence is 17 residues long. The germline gives CDR1 GTSNPN, CDR2 SVGIG (reference sequence). Trimming removed 8 bases from V and 0 bases from J, with 20 bases in between. The CDR3, as DNA: TGTGCCACACGACAGGGAGGTAGTCGCTCTGGGGCCAACGTCCTGACTTTC. This gives the protein CATRQGGSRSGANVLTF.

This rearrangement joins TRBV3-1 (or the pseudogene TRBV3-2) to TRBJ1-2; 10 nucleotides agree with TRBD1. V dropped 4 bases and J dropped 8; count of bases not matched to a gene: 7. This CDR3 spans 14 amino acids. Germline V CDR1 and CDR2: LGHDT, YNNKEL (reference sequence). Here the CDR3 reads CASSLVGQGDGYTF. The CDR3 nucleotides are TGTGCCAGCAGCCTCGTCGGACAGGGGGACGGCTACACCTTC.